This TCR beta chain originates from a study of blood T cell repertoires in COVID-19. In germline, CDR1 is LGHDT, CDR2 YNNKEL (reference sequence). The V and J ends lost 1 base and 0 bases, in that order; junction bases with no gene match: 3. CDR3 length equals 18 residues. Authors' analysis steps: Quantification of nucleated cells was approximated via reference gene primer amplification. Clones were read by immunoSEQ multiplex PCR, and TCRdb kept only the in-frame ones, dropping some. That table gives V, J and clone size, and the DNA gave D and trimming. The sample yields 200,000 to 250,000 clones, about 94% seen once. Those enrolled in Seattle joined during active infection and were followed longitudinally afterward.

The rearrangement links TRBV3-1 (or the pseudogene TRBV3-2) to TRBJ2-2; TRBD2 matches at 12 bases. This TCR was recovered from a man aged 55-75 years with COVID-19, enrolled during active disease. Input material: peripheral blood. In DNA, the CDR3 is TGTGCCAGCAGCCAAGTTTCTAGCGGGGGGGCGAACACCGGGGAGCTGTTTTTT. This translates into CASSQVSSGGANTGELFF.